The rows below give T cell receptor beta chains drawn from one sample of a study of cytomegalovirus exposure and HLA in healthy donors. Clones were read by immunoSEQ multiplex PCR, and TCRdb kept only the in-frame ones, dropping some. The repertoire holds over 100,000 clones, with roughly 84% as singletons. The sample taken for sequencing was PBMCs. The receptors were sampled from a woman aged 18-29 years in good health and CMV-seropositive. CDR3s include the opening cysteine and the closing phenylalanine or tryptophan. Fields, in order: CDR3 protein, CDR3 DNA, J gene, clone size, D gene, V gene. D genes are given only for firm matches. The size field is filled for only some rows; it gives once, few, many or a size class.

CASGPGGYSIGGYGYTF,TGTGCCAGCGGTCCGGGAGGCTATTCAATAGGAGGCTATGGCTACACCTTC,TRBJ1-2,few,-,TRBV27
CASSFQAGFVSNQPQHF,TGTGCCAGCAGTTTCCAGGCAGGGTTCGTTAGCAATCAGCCCCAGCATTTT,TRBJ1-5,-,-,TRBV28
CASSLGSGAQSSYNEQFF,TGCGCCAGCTCCCTTGGGAGCGGGGCGCAAAGCTCCTACAATGAGCAGTTCTTC,TRBJ2-1,once,TRBD2,TRBV10-1
CASSPGTWDEQYF,TGTGCCAGTAGTCCCGGGACTTGGGACGAGCAGTACTTC,TRBJ2-7,once,-,TRBV19
CASGRGAGELFF,TGTGCCAGCGGTCGGGGGGCCGGGGAGCTGTTTTTT,TRBJ2-2,few,TRBD2,TRBV28
CASSLGENQPQHF,TGTGCCAGCAGTCTGGGAGAAAATCAGCCCCAGCATTTT,TRBJ1-5,-,-,TRBV5-6
CASSQVGGRDEQFF,TGCGCCAGCAGCCAAGTCGGGGGTCGCGATGAGCAGTTCTTC,TRBJ2-1,-,-,TRBV4-1
CASSWTGNQPQHF,TGTGCCAGCAGCTGGACAGGCAATCAGCCCCAGCATTTT,TRBJ1-5,-,-,TRBV7-2
CASSLRNEQFF,TGTGCCAGCAGTTTGCGCAATGAGCAGTTCTTC,TRBJ2-1,-,-,TRBV28
CASIKPGKYEQYF,TGTGCCAGCATTAAACCAGGGAAGTACGAGCAGTACTTC,TRBJ2-7,few,-,TRBV6-1
CASSQGSGELFF,TGTGCCAGCAGCCAGGGATCCGGGGAGCTGTTTTTT,TRBJ2-2,-,-,TRBV6-5
CASNEANYGYTF,TGTGCCAGCAACGAGGCTAACTATGGCTACACCTTC,TRBJ1-2,-,-,TRBV28
CASSSGQGDFYGYTF,TGTGCCAGCAGTTCGGGACAGGGGGATTTCTATGGCTACACCTTC,TRBJ1-2,-,TRBD1,TRBV28
CASSAQGTGELFF,TGTGCCAGCAGCGCACAGGGGACCGGGGAGCTGTTTTTT,TRBJ2-2,-,TRBD1,TRBV2
CASSQDRGRGYNSPLHF,TGCGCCAGCAGCCAAGATCGGGGGAGGGGCTATAATTCACCCCTCCACTTT,TRBJ1-6,-,-,TRBV4-1
CASRRSQTDYEQYF,TGTGCCAGCAGACGATCGCAGACAGACTACGAGCAGTACTTC,TRBJ2-7,-,-,TRBV6-6
CASSPSGNVLTF,TGTGCCAGCTCACCATCGGGCAACGTCCTGACTTTC,TRBJ2-6,-,-,TRBV18
CASSLAGWTDTQYF,TGTGCCAGCAGCTTAGCGGGGTGGACAGATACGCAGTATTTT,TRBJ2-3,-,-,TRBV7-3
CARPQWGSLYNEQFF,TGTGCTAGACCACAATGGGGCAGCCTTTACAATGAGCAGTTCTTC,TRBJ2-1,once,-,TRBV7-7
CASSLRTGGMNEKLFF,TGTGCCAGCAGCTTACGGACAGGGGGGATGAATGAAAAACTGTTTTTT,TRBJ1-4,many,TRBD1,TRBV5-4
CASSFGGGDQPQHF,TGTGCCAGCAGTTTTGGGGGAGGGGATCAGCCCCAGCATTTT,TRBJ1-5,once,-,TRBV28
CASSVRGEGSSYNEQFF,TGTGCCAGCAGTGTCCGGGGGGAGGGGAGCTCCTACAATGAGCAGTTCTTC,TRBJ2-1,-,TRBD2,TRBV25-1
CASSSDYRGRAETQYF,TGTGCCAGCAGCTCCGATTATCGAGGGCGGGCAGAGACCCAGTACTTC,TRBJ2-5,-,-,TRBV7-9
CSVRQGNTDTQYF,TGCAGCGTTCGACAGGGAAACACAGATACGCAGTATTTT,TRBJ2-3,-,TRBD1,TRBV29-1
CASSDPGVENTIYF,TGTGCCAGCAGTGATCCGGGGGTAGAAAACACCATATATTTT,TRBJ1-3,-,-,TRBV2
CASRLLQGGKEKLFF,TGTGCCAGCAGACTCCTACAGGGGGGGAAAGAAAAACTGTTTTTT,TRBJ1-4,-,TRBD1,TRBV28
CSVVDDKVIYEQYF,TGCAGCGTTGTTGATGACAAAGTAATCTACGAGCAGTACTTC,TRBJ2-7,-,-,TRBV29-1
CASSVVQDAKAFF,TGTGCCAGCAGCGTAGTCCAGGATGCAAAAGCTTTCTTT,TRBJ1-1,once,-,TRBV9
CASSLAEGTGELFF,TGCGCCAGCAGCTTGGCCGAGGGCACCGGGGAGCTGTTTTTT,TRBJ2-2,-,-,TRBV5-1
CASSFGQVNTEAFF,TGTGCCAGCAGTTTTGGGCAGGTGAACACTGAAGCTTTCTTT,TRBJ1-1,-,-,TRBV28
CASSLTRGMNTEAFF,TGTGCCAGCAGTCTCACCCGGGGGATGAACACTGAAGCTTTCTTT,TRBJ1-1,-,-,TRBV28
CASSQDLAGGTDTQYF,TGTGCCAGCAGCCAAGATCTAGCGGGGGGCACAGATACGCAGTATTTT,TRBJ2-3,-,TRBD2,TRBV4-2
CASSPPDRNTIYF,TGTGCCAGCAGCCCGCCAGACAGAAACACCATATATTTT,TRBJ1-3,once,-,TRBV5-4
CASSLVVGTGGSPLHF,TGTGCCAGCAGCTTGGTGGTCGGGACAGGGGGTTCACCCCTCCACTTT,TRBJ1-6,once,TRBD1,TRBV5-8
CASSQGPFETQYF,TGCGCCAGCAGCCAAGGGCCATTTGAGACCCAGTACTTC,TRBJ2-5,-,-,TRBV4-1
CASSGWDRGRNEQFF,TGTGCCAGCAGTGGATGGGACAGGGGTAGGAATGAGCAGTTCTTC,TRBJ2-1,few,TRBD1,TRBV6-1
CASSFHLELLNYGYTF,TGTGCCAGCAGCTTTCACCTAGAGCTCCTTAACTATGGCTACACCTTC,TRBJ1-2,once,-,TRBV7-2
CASSVPGQGPGELFF,TGTGCCAGCAGCGTCCCGGGACAAGGTCCCGGGGAGCTGTTTTTT,TRBJ2-2,-,-,TRBV9
CASSQVRLASEQFF,TGTGCCAGCAGCCAAGTTCGCCTAGCGTCCGAGCAGTTCTTC,TRBJ2-1,-,-,TRBV14
CASSQRGMTAYEQYF,TGTGCCAGCAGCCAGCGGGGTATGACGGCCTACGAGCAGTACTTC,TRBJ2-7,-,TRBD2,TRBV11-2
CAISQDRDYGYTF,TGTGCCATCTCTCAGGACAGGGACTATGGCTACACCTTC,TRBJ1-2,-,TRBD1,TRBV10-3